This T cell receptor (beta chain) was recovered during a study of T cells in Graves' hyperthyroidism and ophthalmopathy (dated by TCRdb to about 2019). Regarding the research as a whole: Peripheral blood samples were taken at the time of initial diagnosis, prior to any treatment. According to the paper, TCR Vbeta CDR3 sequencing was carried out on 135 peripheral blood samples, which came from 40 to 45 ophthalmopathy, 75 to 80 hyperthyroidism and approximately 17 progressor patients. TCR V-J signatures able to tell the groups apart were searched for in a discovery cohort of 95 to 100 patients, of whom 40 to 45 had Graves' ophthalmopathy and around 57 had stable Graves' hyperthyroidism. For training and testing, the 95 to 100 patients in the discovery cohort were randomly divided in a 7:3 ratio. Prospective prediction of ophthalmopathy was tested in an independent validation cohort consisting of 18 hyperthyroidism patients and 17 patients who later progressed to ophthalmopathy. After sampling, hyperthyroidism patients received methimazole starting at 30 mg daily, and ophthalmopathy patients received high-dose intravenous methylprednisolone. Thyroid tissue and blood T-cell repertoires from six Graves' hyperthyroidism patients were also compared in the study. What the work shows at the level of the full study, not this receptor alone: In validation, progression to ophthalmopathy was predicted by the model with 70% to 71% sensitivity and approximately 78% specificity, a median of approximately 7.1 months before onset. Sample size was not statistically predetermined, and blinding of investigators to group allocation was not performed. In cross-validation, a model built on a 13 V-J signature told ophthalmopathy apart from stable hyperthyroidism with 85% to 90% sensitivity and roughly 81% specificity, and in testing the same model reached 80%/75%. Most expanded thyroid clonotypes (frequency above 0.001) were also detected in blood, a finding suggesting that blood repertoires may reflect thyroid immune responses.

The TCR beta CDR3 regions were amplified from RNA transcripts. A first-round RT-PCR of the TCR CDR3 used the HTBI primer set with the Qiagen OneStep RT-PCR kit. The libraries were constructed in a second round of multiplex PCR and then size-selected and purified. The libraries were sequenced on an Illumina HiSeq2000 using paired-end 100 bp reads. Under the source paper's analysis protocol: SOAPnuke was used to process the raw data, removing reads that contained adapters or uncalled bases, had a mean Phred below 15, or lacked an exact match to the constant primer or identifier. High-quality paired reads were merged with COPE v1.2.5, and unique nucleotide sequences were defined as clonotypes. Clonotypes were aligned to IMGT TRBV, TRBD and TRBJ reference segments using MiTCR v1.1. The analysis was restricted to V-J combinations with a frequency above 0.0001, which together covered approximately 99% of the repertoires. The TCS score was defined as the ratio of F50 (clonal expansion) to E x V (chaos), calculated using BLOSUM62-based TCRdist between CDR3 peptides within each V-J. Welch's t-statistics and random forest reduced 500 to 550 V-J features to some 14, which were used in a naive Bayes classifier (R e1071). TCRdb ran its own pipeline on the public reads, namely fastp trimming at Q25 and MiXCR clone calling, and kept in-frame beta chains. Rows with a matching CDR3 protein are joined into one entry that keeps the most common DNA and genes. What appears here as the V and J calls and clone size reflects TCRdb's work, not the paper's. Recorded for this sample are roughly 600,000 distinct CDR3 sequences; about 14% of them occurred a single time. Of the sample, under 15% falls within the top ten clones.

In the germline V gene, CDR1 corresponds to SGHVS and CDR2 to FQNEAQ. Trimming removed 0 bases from V and 0 bases from J, leaving 6 bases between the germline ends. The CDR3 measures 14 amino acids from cysteine to phenylalanine. Only CDR3 DNA is held: 42 bases, read in frame from base 1. In the ophthalmopathy patients, disease was moderately to severely active, with a Clinical Activity Score of 3 or more, a NOSPECS grade of 4 or more, and a duration of less than 3 months. Exclusion was applied to patients with uncontrolled infections, other autoimmune diseases, pregnancy or lactation. Diagnoses relied on clinical symptoms, serum thyroxine and TRAb, thyroid ultrasound and orbital computed tomography. PBMCs were separated from approximately 9.9 ml of fresh peripheral blood using Ficoll-Paque density gradient centrifugation. Total RNA was extracted using Trizol reagent, and RNA quality was assessed on an Agilent 2100 Bioanalyzer.

This clonotype appeared many times. It has no known antigen specificity. Within one base of it there is no much larger clone, and no base qualities were kept. The TCR comes from a woman between 50 and 59 years old with Graves' ophthalmopathy. The receptor chain draws on TRBV7-8 and TRBJ2-7, with no confidently assigned D gene. The sequenced sample consisted of blood. The nucleotide sequence is given as TGTGCCAGCAGCTTAGCTTGGCCCTCCTACGAGCAGTACTTC. This codes for CASSLAWPSYEQYF.